The 10 T cell receptor beta chains below come from one sample, sequenced in a study of T cell responses to AZD1222 COVID-19 vaccine. Repertoires were generated with immunoSEQ multiplex PCR, while TCRdb's copy carries only in-frame clones and drops some. The table includes about 83,000 clones, approximately 90% detected once. The sequencing here drew on peripheral blood, taken on day 0 of MenACWY control vaccination. These receptors all stem from an adult in good health.

V usage is TRBV9 and J usage is TRBJ2-1; 7 bases are shared with TRBD2. CDR1 and CDR2 from the germline V gene are SGDLS and YYNGEE. The CDR3 is made up of 15 amino acids. Trimming at V came to 4 bases and at J to 3 bases, leaving 7 bases not matched to a gene. For the CDR3, the DNA is TGTGCCAGCAGCCCCCGGGGGGAAGGCTACAATGAGCAGTTCTTC. This translates into CASSPRGEGYNEQFF. The whole variable domain, filled in from reference TRBV9 and TRBJ2-1, reads DSGVTQTPKHLITATGQRVTLRCSPRSGDLSVYWYQQSLDQGLQFLIQYYNGEERAKGNILERFSAQQFPDLHSELNLSSLELGDSALYFCASSPRGEGYNEQFFGPGTRLTVL.

The chain has TRBV9 and TRBJ2-7; D gene unclear. V was trimmed by 0 bases and J by 1 base, leaving 5 bases between them. The CDR3 is 13 amino acids. Germline CDR1 reads SGDLS; CDR2 reads YYNGEE. CDR3 nucleotides: TGTGCCAGCAGCGTAGGGGGATCCTACGAGCAGTACTTC. Its translation is CASSVGGSYEQYF.

The gene calls are TRBV27 and TRBJ1-2; unclear D gene. The CDR3 sequence is 13 residues long. Trimming stripped 6 bases from V and 5 bases from J, with 13 bases between. Germline assignment: CDR1 MNHEY and CDR2 SMNVEV (reference sequence). The CDR3 DNA is TGTGCCAGCAGCCTCTTACCTGGTTATGGCTACACCTTC. It translates to CASSLLPGYGYTF.

This clone was seen a handful of times. V usage is TRBV5-1 and J usage is TRBJ2-2; D not certain. V lost 4 bases, J lost 1 base, and 8 bases lay in between. Germline loops: CDR1 SGHRS, CDR2 YFSETQ. This CDR3 comprises 14 residues. CDR3 bases: TGCGCCAGCAGCCACCAGGAGAACACCGGGGAGCTGTTTTTT. This translates into CASSHQENTGELFF.

V and J are TRBV4-2 and TRBJ2-2, with D unresolved. The germline V gene has CDR1 LGHNA and CDR2 YNFKEQ. The CDR3 contains 19 residues. V was pared by 0 bases and J by 4 bases, with 21 bases between. CDR3 region: CASSQDPVKQLWGTGELFF. The CDR3 bases are TGTGCCAGCAGCCAAGATCCCGTGAAACAATTATGGGGCACCGGGGAGCTGTTTTTT.

The chain has TRBV30 and TRBJ1-1; 8 nucleotides agree with TRBD1. The CDR3 is made up of 14 amino acids. V trimming: 2 bases; J trimming: 2 bases; junction bases outside the gene matches: 4. Looked up from germline, CDR1 is GTSNPN and CDR2 is SVGIG (reference sequence). CDR3 sequence reads: CAWSPTGVNTEAFF. CDR3 sequence (DNA): TGTGCCTGGAGTCCGACAGGGGTTAACACTGAAGCTTTCTTT.

This clone turned up a few times. The V call is TRBV12-3 or TRBV12-4, the J call TRBJ2-7, with D maybe TRBD1 (5 bases). V was shortened by 7 bases and J by 6 bases, with 16 bases between the two germline ends. The CDR3 has 13 residues. The CDR3 coding sequence is TGTGCCAGCATGACAGCATACCTCGCCGAGCAGTACTTC. Its translation is CASMTAYLAEQYF.

V is TRBV4-1 and J is TRBJ2-1, with 9 bases lining up with TRBD2. This CDR3 spans 17 amino acids. J lost 5 bases, V lost 4 bases, and 12 bases had no gene match. CDR1 and CDR2 from the germline V gene are MGHRA and YSYEKL. The CDR3 DNA sequence: TGCGCCAGCAGCCTACCAATTGTGGCGGGAGGGGACAATGAGCAGTTCTTC. This sequence encodes CASSLPIVAGGDNEQFF.

The chain has TRBV11-1 and TRBJ2-5; 8 bases map to TRBD2. With V trimmed by 1 base and J by 5 bases, 9 bases remained unmatched. This CDR3 region has 16 residues. Germline loops: CDR1 SGHAT, CDR2 FQDESV (reference sequence). The CDR3 sequence: CASSLVREGPKETQYF. The CDR3 DNA reads TGTGCCAGCAGCTTAGTTCGGGAGGGCCCTAAGGAGACCCAGTACTTC.

The CDR3 coding sequence is TGCAGCGTTGGACGTGGGACAGGGGAAAAACTGTTTTTT. This codes for CSVGRGTGEKLFF. The chain joins TRBV29-1 to TRBJ1-4; 9 bases are shared with TRBD1. This CDR3 comprises 13 residues. V was pared by 4 bases and J by 8 bases, with 5 bases of the junction left unmatched. The V gene's germline CDR1 is SQVTM and CDR2 ANQGSEA.